Listed below are T cell receptor beta chains from one sample, sequenced in a study of cytomegalovirus exposure and HLA in healthy donors. Measured with immunoSEQ multiplex PCR; TCRdb has only the in-frame clones, and not every one. Counted here are 150,000 to 190,000 clones, roughly 75% occurring once; the ten biggest clones make up approximately 1.4%. The source material was PBMCs. Receptor source: a man aged 18-30 years in good health and CMV-seronegative. CDR3s leave out the opening cysteine and the closing phenylalanine or tryptophan. Some rows have no size entry. The others give once, few or many, or a class for an expanded clone.

J gene | clone size | V gene | CDR3 protein
TRBJ1-1 | NA | TRBV4-1 | ASSLRDISPEAF
TRBJ1-1 | once | TRBV30 | AWSRSDAF
TRBJ1-5 | few | TRBV27 | ASSLSRVSQPQH
TRBJ2-6 | NA | TRBV5-1 | ASSSRTGWSSGANVLT
TRBJ2-3 | NA | TRBV11-3 | ASSSGTASTDTQY
TRBJ2-3 | few | TRBV7-2 | ASSQGLAGADTQY
TRBJ2-7 | once | TRBV4-1 | ASSQGPGLAFEQY
TRBJ2-3 | NA | TRBV9 | ASSVDPPAGEADTQY
TRBJ2-7 | NA | TRBV19 | ASSVEPGASYEQY
TRBJ2-1 | few | TRBV10-3 | AISESVWSSYNEQF
TRBJ2-5 | NA | TRBV7-9 | ASSARQGQETQY
TRBJ2-3 | NA | TRBV5-6 | ASTPTPGSTDTQY
TRBJ2-7 | NA | TRBV6-5 | ASTQTGGERY
TRBJ1-2 | NA | TRBV10-3 | AISESYRGDVNYGYT
TRBJ2-7 | NA | TRBV5-4 | ASSFGQGDYEQY
NA | NA | TRBV13 | ASSPGQGAPYEQY
TRBJ1-1 | NA | TRBV5-4 | ASSLEQRRGNTEAF
TRBJ2-1 | NA | TRBV6-1 | ASSDGRAGDINEQF
TRBJ1-2 | NA | TRBV5-4 | ASSLRGVGYT
TRBJ1-2 | once | TRBV15 | ATSREVGRRGYT
TRBJ2-7 | few | TRBV7-2 | ASSLVAGGPTSPYEQY
TRBJ2-1 | NA | TRBV9 | ASIVTGGPYNEQF
NA | NA | TRBV5-4 | ASSSLLAGGYTYEQY
TRBJ2-1 | NA | TRBV19 | ASSIGPGGYNEQF
TRBJ2-7 | NA | TRBV27 | ASSLLLAGFDEQY
TRBJ2-1 | NA | TRBV4-1 | ASSLPGLDFWDEQF
TRBJ1-3 | few | TRBV19 | ASRSPGSSGNTIY
TRBJ2-3 | once | TRBV7-2 | ASSLPGGGGTDTQY
TRBJ1-1 | NA | TRBV6-5 | ASSYSSGSNTEAF
TRBJ2-1 | NA | TRBV5-4 | ASSLRATSGHNEQF
TRBJ2-1 | NA | TRBV5-4 | ASRPGLAGSSSYNEQF
TRBJ2-2 | NA | TRBV4-3 | ASSQATQGGELF